A single sample gave rise to the 27 T cell receptor beta chains below, sequenced in a study of immune heterogeneity within non-small cell lung tumors. A first 10-cycle multiplex round used 32 V-gene and 13 J-gene primers on TCR beta CDR3. TCRdb ran MiXCR on the multiplex PCR reads and lists one entry per CDR3 protein. Of approximately 20,000 distinct CDR3 sequences detected, 25% to 30% appear once; the ten largest clones hold about 4%. Template came from bulk tumor genomic DNA, at approximately 540 ng per sample. Primary tumors were biopsied several times each, far apart, intraoperatively. Patients underwent curative surgery for untreated, newly diagnosed non-small cell lung cancer. Sequencing was performed on lung tumor tissue. Receptors were obtained from a man between 40 and 49 years old with non-small cell lung cancer.

V and J are TRBV5-1 and TRBJ2-7, with D hard to call. Deletions cut 3 bases from V and 0 bases from J, with 10 bases between. Germline CDR1 SGHRS, CDR2 YFSETQ. This CDR3 has 14 amino acids. Written as DNA, the CDR3 is TGCGCCAGCAGCTACTCTAGAGGCTCCTACGAGCAGTACTTC. Amino acid sequence: CASSYSRGSYEQYF.

This clonotype has a count of ten or more. The chain links TRBV28 to TRBJ1-2; 9 bases line up with TRBD1. This CDR3 is 14 amino acids long. The V gene's germline CDR1 is MDHEN and CDR2 SYDVKM. Trimming took 4 bases from V and 4 from J; bases not matched to a gene: 4. The CDR3 region has the DNA TGTGCCAGCAGTTCGGGACAGGGACCCTATGGCTACACCTTC. Its translation is CASSSGQGPYGYTF.

Within the sample, this clonotype is medium-sized. The V and J genes are TRBV20-1 and TRBJ2-7; D is perhaps TRBD1 (5 bases). V was cut by 6 bases and J by 5 bases, with 11 bases left in between. Germline assignment: CDR1 DFQATT and CDR2 SNEGSKA (reference sequence). There are 11 residues in the CDR3. CDR3 nucleotides: TGCAGTGCCCAAGACAGCCACGAGCAGTACTTC. This translates into CSAQDSHEQYF.

Of note for this clonotype: This could be a read error, since a much larger clone is one nucleotide away. The rearrangement joins TRBV19 to TRBJ1-2; TRBD1 matches at 8 bases. With V trimmed by 6 bases and J by 4 bases, 4 bases remained unmatched. CDR3 length: 13 amino acids. Germline loops: CDR1 LNHDA, CDR2 SQIVND (reference sequence). CDR3 loop: CASRNTGGYGYTF. CDR3 sequence (DNA): TGTGCCAGTAGGAATACAGGGGGCTATGGCTACACCTTC. Combining the CDR3 with reference TRBV19 and TRBJ1-2 gives the whole variable domain DGGITQSPKYLFRKEGQNVTLSCEQNLNHDAMYWYRQDPGQGLRLIYYSQIVNDFQKGDIAEGYSVSREKKESFPLTVTSAQKNPTAFYLCASRNTGGYGYTFGSGTRLTVV.

This clonotype occurred many times. This sequence joins TRBV20-1 and TRBJ2-1, with D hard to call. Trimming removed 6 bases from V and 2 bases from J, with 5 bases in between. The germline CDR1 and CDR2 sequences are DFQATT and SNEGSKA (reference sequence). This CDR3 has 11 residues. CDR3 region: CSASPYNEQFF. The CDR3 nucleotides read TGCAGTGCGAGCCCCTACAATGAGCAGTTCTTC.

At least ten counts were recorded for this clonotype. V and J are TRBV24-1 and TRBJ2-5; D gene ambiguous. V was clipped by 3 bases and J by 7 bases, with 8 bases between them. The CDR3 covers 12 residues. Germline values: CDR1 KGHDR, CDR2 SFDVKD. Here the CDR3 DNA reads TGTGCCACCAGTGATCCCGGGTCGACCCAGTACTTC. Its protein is CATSDPGSTQYF.

This clonotype was recorded many times. The V and J genes are TRBV5-5 and TRBJ1-2; 7 bases line up with TRBD1. Germline trimming cut 0 bases from V and 4 bases from J; bases unmatched to any gene: 6. The CDR3 contains 15 residues. Looked up from germline, CDR1 is SGHKS and CDR2 is YYEKEE (reference sequence). The CDR3 sequence is CASSLDDRVAYGYTF. DNA of the CDR3: TGTGCCAGCAGCTTGGACGACAGGGTCGCCTATGGCTACACCTTC.

Only a few counts were recorded for this clonotype. The chain is built from TRBV20-1 and TRBJ2-3; D is unresolved. Germline V gene lookup returns CDR1 DFQATT and CDR2 SNEGSKA (reference sequence). Trimming cost V 0 bases and J 2 bases, with 6 bases left between them. The CDR3 length is 13 residues. The CDR3 region is CSARDQHTDTQYF. In nucleotides, the CDR3 is TGCAGTGCTAGAGACCAGCACACAGATACGCAGTATTTT.

This clonotype came up a few times. The chain links TRBV5-4 to TRBJ2-3; TRBD2 might be the D (5 bases). This CDR3 is built from 14 residues. Germline-derived CDR1 and CDR2 are SGHNT and YYREEE (reference sequence). The V end was cut by 0 bases, the J end by 3 bases, with 8 bases between. The chain's CDR3 is CASSLGLTTDTQYF. CDR3 nucleotide sequence: TGTGCCAGCAGCTTGGGACTAACTACAGATACGCAGTATTTT.

The sample holds many counts of this clonotype. The chain has TRBV24-1 and TRBJ2-1, with 13 bases aligning to TRBD2. Germline CDR1 is KGHDR and CDR2 is SFDVKD. The CDR3 contains 16 residues. The V gene end was trimmed by 2 bases and the J gene end by 8 bases; junction bases not matched to a gene: 5. In nucleotides, the CDR3 is TGTGCCACCAGTGATTCCACTAGCGGGAGGGTTTATGAGCAGTTCTTC. Translating it yields CATSDSTSGRVYEQFF.

This clonotype was counted a few times. V gene TRBV7-9 combines with J gene TRBJ2-1; 10 nucleotides line up with TRBD2. CDR3 length: 17 amino acids. Germline V gene lookup returns CDR1 SEHNR and CDR2 FQNEAQ (reference sequence). J gave up 3 bases and V 2 bases, and 7 bases lay outside the gene matches. CDR3 coding DNA: TGTGCCAGCAGCTTACTTATAGCGGGAGGACACTACAATGAGCAGTTCTTC. It encodes CASSLLIAGGHYNEQFF.

This clonotype was found many times. The chain links TRBV19 to TRBJ2-2, with 11 nucleotides matching TRBD2. CDR3 length equals 18 residues. The germline V gene has CDR1 LNHDA and CDR2 SQIVND (reference sequence). V dropped 5 bases and J dropped 2; count of bases not matched to a gene: 10. CDR3 DNA: TGTGCCAGTAGTCATAGCGGGAGGGCAGATAAAAACACCGGGGAGCTGTTTTTT. Translating gives CASSHSGRADKNTGELFF.

A word on this clonotype: A much larger clonotype is one base distant, so this may be a read error. This chain links TRBV19 with TRBJ2-5; TRBD1 aligns across 9 bases. Germline trimming cut 4 bases from V and 5 bases from J; bases unmatched to any gene: 11. This CDR3 has 16 residues. Germline CDR1 reads LNHDA; CDR2 reads SQIVND (reference sequence). CDR3 sequence reads: CASSTTRTGDGETQYF. The CDR3 nucleotides are TGTGCCAGTAGTACAACCAGGACAGGGGATGGGGAGACCCAGTACTTC.

This chain joins TRBV25-1 and TRBJ1-2, with unresolved D. The CDR3 runs 12 residues. CDR1 is MGHDK, CDR2 SYGVNS, per germline. Trimming removed 5 bases at V and 1 base at J, with 5 bases between. CDR3 bases: TGTGCCAGCAGTTCCGGTAACTATGGCTACACCTTC. Encoded protein: CASSSGNYGYTF.

The chain couples TRBV11-3 to TRBJ2-1; TRBD2 matches at 11 bases. This CDR3 region has 15 residues. The germline V gene has CDR1 SGHNT and CDR2 YENEEA. The V gene end was trimmed by 5 bases and the J gene end by 6 bases; junction bases not matched to a gene: 6. Written as DNA, the CDR3 is TGTGCCAGCAGCCCGCTAGCGGGAGGTCTCAATGAGCAGTTCTTC. This translates into CASSPLAGGLNEQFF. The variable domain in full, completed from reference TRBV11-3 and TRBJ2-1, reads EAGVVQSPRYKIIEKKQPVAFWCNPISGHNTLYWYLQNLGQGPELLIRYENEEAVDDSQLPKDRFSAERLKGVDSTLKIQPAELGDSAVYLCASSPLAGGLNEQFFGPGTRLTVL.

Comments on this clonotype: Germline is not matched at one junction end, which may reflect a read error. V and J are TRBV20-1 and TRBJ1-2; D might be TRBD1 (6 bases). The CDR3 totals 16 residues. Germline V gene lookup returns CDR1 DFQATT and CDR2 SNEGSKA (reference sequence). In DNA form, the CDR3 reads TGCAGTGCTGGAGACGGGACACCACACCCTAACTATGGCTACACCTTC. This sequence encodes CSAGDGTPHPNYGYTF.

For this clonotype: An end of the junction differs from the germline gene, which may be a read error. The chain carries TRBV7-3 and TRBJ2-6; D is ambiguous. The CDR3 runs to 15 residues. In germline, CDR1 is SGHTA, CDR2 FQGTGA. CDR3 nucleotides: TGTTCCAGCAACCCCGGCGGCTCTGGGGCCAACGTCCTGACTTTC. Its protein is CSSNPGGSGANVLTF. Looking up the rest from reference TRBV7-3 and TRBJ2-6 gives the full variable domain: GAGVSQTPSNKVTEKGKYVELRCDPISGHTALYWYRQSLGQGPEFLIYFQGTGAADDSGLPNDRFFAVRPEGSVSTLKIQRTERGDSAVYLCSSNPGGSGANVLTFGAGSRLTVL.

With respect to this clonotype: Relative to the germline gene, one junction end is altered; a read error may explain this. This chain links TRBV4-1 with TRBJ1-4; 8 bases are a match to TRBD1. Per germline, CDR1 MGHRA and CDR2 YSYEKL. This CDR3 spans 21 amino acids. CDR3 protein: CASSAPLFLNGQGATNKKLFF. As DNA, the CDR3 is TGCGCCAGCAGCGCGCCCCTGTTCTTGAATGGACAGGGTGCAACTAATAAAAAACTGTTTTTT.

This clonotype was picked up a small number of times. J is TRBJ2-7 and V is TRBV5-5; perhaps TRBD1 as D (5 bases). Germline CDR1 reads SGHKS; CDR2 reads YYEKEE (reference sequence). V lost 6 bases to trimming and J lost 2 bases, with 12 bases between them. The CDR3 consists of 13 residues. CDR3 in DNA: TGTGCCAGCACTGGACACCAGACCTACGAGCAGTACTTC. Translation: CASTGHQTYEQYF.

This chain uses TRBV7-8 with TRBJ2-1; the D gene is possibly TRBD1 (7 bases). In germline, CDR1 is SGHVS, CDR2 FQNEAQ. The CDR3 is 13 residues long. The V and J ends lost 4 bases and 14 bases respectively, with 18 bases between them. The CDR3 nucleotides are TGTGCCAGCAGCTCAATCTTTGACAGGGAGGAGTTCTTC. The encoded protein is CASSSIFDREEFF.

In the case of this clonotype: A much more abundant neighbour one base away suggests this may be a read error. J is TRBJ2-2 and V is TRBV4-1; TRBD1 agrees at 7 bases. The CDR3 length is 14 residues. Germline CDR1 reads MGHRA; CDR2 reads YSYEKL. V lost 8 bases to trimming and J lost 3 bases; unmatched junction nucleotides: 6. The CDR3 loop is CASGYDRDTGELFF. The CDR3 coding sequence is TGCGCCAGCGGCTATGACAGGGACACCGGGGAGCTGTTTTTT.

The chain joins TRBV12-3 or TRBV12-4 to TRBJ1-1, with 9 bases aligning to TRBD1. V was clipped by 6 bases and J by 7 bases; unmatched bases: 9. This CDR3 spans 14 amino acids. This CDR3 is CASRSGQGTFEAFF. DNA for the CDR3: TGTGCCAGCAGATCGGGACAGGGTACTTTTGAAGCTTTCTTT.

A few counts support this clonotype. CDR3 loop: CASSESGRPGEQYF. The CDR3 nucleotides are TGTGCCAGCAGCGAGTCAGGGCGGCCTGGCGAGCAGTACTTC. This chain connects TRBV7-9 to TRBJ2-7, with D perhaps matching TRBD1 (5 bases). V lost 5 bases and J 6 bases, leaving 17 bases between the germline ends. The CDR3 runs to 14 residues. Germline CDR1 reads SEHNR; CDR2 reads FQNEAQ (reference sequence). The full variable domain, rest sourced from reference TRBV7-9 and TRBJ2-7, is DTGVSQNPRHKITKRGQNVTFRCDPISEHNRLYWYRQTLGQGPEFLTYFQNEAQLEKSRLLSDRFSAERPKGSFSTLEIQRTEQGDSAMYLCASSESGRPGEQYFGPGTRLTVT.

At least ten counts were recorded for this clonotype. This sequence joins TRBV19 and TRBJ2-7, with 9 bases matching TRBD1. Germline V gene data show CDR1 as LNHDA and CDR2 as SQIVND (reference sequence). The CDR3 loop spans 14 amino acids. After removal of 6 bases from V and 7 bases from J, the junction contained 10 bases not matched to a gene. The CDR3 reads CASRAGQGSGEQYF. CDR3 coding DNA: TGTGCCAGTAGAGCGGGACAGGGATCTGGTGAGCAGTACTTC.

The table lists this clonotype with many counts. The chain employs TRBV12-3 or TRBV12-4 and TRBJ1-5, with TRBD1 as a possible D gene (6 bases). The CDR3 loop spans 20 amino acids. The ends were cut back, 0 bases at V and 2 bases at J, with 23 bases in the middle. The CDR3 region has the DNA TGTGCCAGCAGTTTAGCGTATGGACAGAGGGGAATTTTGGGCAATCAGCCCCAGCATTTT. It is translated as CASSLAYGQRGILGNQPQHF.

The chain employs TRBV20-1 and TRBJ2-3, with 9 bases matching TRBD2. Germline CDR1 is DFQATT and CDR2 is SNEGSKA (reference sequence). Trimming took 3 bases from V and 14 from J; bases not matched to a gene: 18. This CDR3 comprises 15 residues. CDR3 coding DNA: TGCAGTGCTAGGTCGCGCGAGATAGCGGGAGACCCGGGGTATTTT. Residues: CSARSREIAGDPGYF.

On this clonotype: This may come from a read error, since a much larger clone is one base off. This chain connects TRBV11-2 to TRBJ2-7, with unresolved D. The CDR3 runs to 15 residues. Germline values: CDR1 SGHAT, CDR2 FQNNGV. The CDR3 is CANSLDLRTHYEQYF. DNA for the CDR3: TGTGCCAACAGCTTAGATCTACGAACGCACTACGAGCAGTACTTC.